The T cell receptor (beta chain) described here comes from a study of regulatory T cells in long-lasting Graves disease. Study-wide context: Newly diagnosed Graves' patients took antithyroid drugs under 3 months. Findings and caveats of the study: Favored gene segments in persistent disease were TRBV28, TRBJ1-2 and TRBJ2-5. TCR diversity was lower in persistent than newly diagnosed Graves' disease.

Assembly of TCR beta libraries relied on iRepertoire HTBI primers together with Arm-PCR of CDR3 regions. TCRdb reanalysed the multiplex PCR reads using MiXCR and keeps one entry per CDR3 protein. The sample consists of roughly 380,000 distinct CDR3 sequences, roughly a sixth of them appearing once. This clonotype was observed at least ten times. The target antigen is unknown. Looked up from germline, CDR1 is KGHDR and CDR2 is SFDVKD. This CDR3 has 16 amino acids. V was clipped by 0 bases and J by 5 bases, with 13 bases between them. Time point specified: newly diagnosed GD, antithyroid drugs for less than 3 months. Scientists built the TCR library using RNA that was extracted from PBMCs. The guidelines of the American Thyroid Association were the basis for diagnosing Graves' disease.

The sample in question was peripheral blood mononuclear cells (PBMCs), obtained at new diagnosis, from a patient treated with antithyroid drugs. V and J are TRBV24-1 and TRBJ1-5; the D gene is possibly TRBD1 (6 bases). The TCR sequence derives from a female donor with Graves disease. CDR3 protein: CATSDLGRGRDQPQHF. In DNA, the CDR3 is TGTGCCACCAGTGATTTGGGCAGGGGTAGGGATCAGCCCCAGCATTTT.